The TCR beta chain described here comes from a study of OX40 agonist ivuxolimab in advanced cancers. Whole-study findings and limits: Some nonresponders likewise displayed low normalized T-cell clonal expansion.

Points on this clone: Its cognate antigen is unknown.

The data were produced by immunoSEQ multiplex PCR, yet TCRdb's version contains in-frame clones alone and is incomplete. The sample has over 95,000 clones; 90% to 95% are singletons. The CDR3 is 14 amino acids. The germline CDR1 and CDR2 sequences are LNHDA and SQIVND (reference sequence). Trimming left V 3 bases short and J 0 bases short, with 8 bases between. This chain links TRBV19 with TRBJ1-2; D gene ambiguous. The TCR originated in an adult with an advanced solid tumor such as melanoma, head and neck, liver or kidney cancer. The material sequenced was CD4+ or CD8+ T cells sorted from blood, taken in a trial of the OX40 agonist ivuxolimab. DNA of the CDR3: TGTGCCAGTAGTATCGTGGCTACTAACTATGGCTACACCTTC. Protein sequence: CASSIVATNYGYTF.